The entry below gives a single T cell receptor beta chain sequence along with its context. Its antigen remains unidentified. The CDR3 covers 13 residues. Per the germline V gene, CDR1 is SNHLY and CDR2 is FYNNEI. V lost 5 bases and J 3 bases, leaving 10 bases between the germline ends. This sample is part of a study of OX40 agonist ivuxolimab in advanced cancers. The study, taken as a whole, reports: Low normalized clonal expansion also occurred in some nonresponding patients.

Only in-frame clones appear in the TCRdb table, and some are missing; sequencing was by immunoSEQ multiplex PCR. This sample has roughly 77,000 clones; approximately 84% occur once, and the top ten carry roughly 0.53%. V gene TRBV2 combines with J gene TRBJ1-1; D gene unclear. The material sequenced was CD4+ or CD8+ T cells sorted from blood, taken in a trial of the OX40 agonist ivuxolimab. The source is an adult with an advanced solid tumor such as melanoma, head and neck, liver or kidney cancer. The CDR3 loop is CASSRRWDTEAFF. The CDR3 DNA follows: TGTGCCAGCAGTCGACGATGGGACACTGAAGCTTTCTTT.